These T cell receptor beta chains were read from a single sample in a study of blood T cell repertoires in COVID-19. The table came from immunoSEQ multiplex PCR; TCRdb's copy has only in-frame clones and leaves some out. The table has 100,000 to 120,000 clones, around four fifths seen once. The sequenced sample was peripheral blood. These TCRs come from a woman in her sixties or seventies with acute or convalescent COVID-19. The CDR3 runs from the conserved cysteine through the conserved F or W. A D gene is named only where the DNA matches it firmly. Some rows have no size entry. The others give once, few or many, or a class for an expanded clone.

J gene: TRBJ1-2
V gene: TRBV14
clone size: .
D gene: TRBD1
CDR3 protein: CASSQATGGRNYGYTF
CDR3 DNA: TGTGCCAGCAGCCAAGCGACAGGGGGCCGGAACTATGGCTACACCTTC

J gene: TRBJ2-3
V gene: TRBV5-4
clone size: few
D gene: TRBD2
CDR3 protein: CASSLGTSGTDTQYF
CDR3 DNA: TGTGCCAGCAGCTTGGGGACTAGCGGTACAGATACGCAGTATTTT

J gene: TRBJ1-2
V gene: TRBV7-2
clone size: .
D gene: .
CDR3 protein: CASGIQGLGYGYTF
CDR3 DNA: TGTGCCAGCGGAATCCAGGGCCTCGGCTATGGCTACACCTTC

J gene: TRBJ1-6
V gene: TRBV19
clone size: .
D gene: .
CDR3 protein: CASSRQSLISSYNSPLHF
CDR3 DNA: TGTGCCAGTAGTCGACAGAGTCTAATAAGCTCCTATAATTCACCCCTCCACTTT

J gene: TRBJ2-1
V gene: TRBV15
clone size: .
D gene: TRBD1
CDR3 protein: CATSRQGQGHNEQFF
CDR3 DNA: TGTGCCACCAGCAGGCAGGGACAGGGACACAATGAGCAGTTCTTC

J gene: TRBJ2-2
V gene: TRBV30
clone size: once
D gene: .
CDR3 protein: CAWSVFLNTGELFF
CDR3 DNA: TGTGCCTGGAGTGTATTCCTGAACACCGGGGAGCTGTTTTTT

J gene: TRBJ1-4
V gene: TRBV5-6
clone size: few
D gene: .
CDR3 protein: CASSLGQTNEKLFF
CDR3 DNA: TGTGCCAGCAGCCTGGGGCAGACTAATGAAAAACTGTTTTTT

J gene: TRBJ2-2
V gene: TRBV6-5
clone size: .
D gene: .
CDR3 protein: CASLPDRDTGELFF
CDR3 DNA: TGTGCCAGCCTCCCGGACAGAGACACCGGGGAGCTGTTTTTT

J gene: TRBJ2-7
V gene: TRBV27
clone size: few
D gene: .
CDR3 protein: CASSPGASYEQYF
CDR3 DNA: TGTGCCAGCAGTCCAGGGGCGTCCTACGAGCAGTACTTC

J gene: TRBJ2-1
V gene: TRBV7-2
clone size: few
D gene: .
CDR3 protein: CASSQSAGWFF
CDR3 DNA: TGTGCCAGCAGCCAAAGTGCCGGGTGGTTCTTC

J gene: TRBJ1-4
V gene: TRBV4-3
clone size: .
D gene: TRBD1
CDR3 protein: CASSQAAGTATNEKLFF
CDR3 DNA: TGCGCCAGCAGCCAAGCAGCCGGGACAGCAACTAATGAAAAACTGTTTTTT

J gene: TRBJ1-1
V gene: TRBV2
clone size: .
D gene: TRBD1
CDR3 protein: CASSEPTGGLAEAFF
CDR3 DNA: TGTGCCAGCAGTGAGCCCACAGGGGGCCTGGCTGAAGCTTTCTTT

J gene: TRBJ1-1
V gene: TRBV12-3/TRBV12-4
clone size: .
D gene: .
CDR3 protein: CASSLGEAFF
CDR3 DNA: TGTGCCAGCAGTTTAGGCGAGGCTTTCTTT

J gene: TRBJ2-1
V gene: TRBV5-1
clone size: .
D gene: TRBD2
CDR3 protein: CASSSSSGGHNEQFF
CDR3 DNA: TGCGCCAGCAGCTCCTCGAGCGGGGGCCACAATGAGCAGTTCTTC

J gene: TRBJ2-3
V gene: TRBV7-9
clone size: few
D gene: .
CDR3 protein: CASSSPVAFSTDTQYF
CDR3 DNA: TGTGCCAGCAGCTCACCAGTAGCGTTTAGCACAGATACGCAGTATTTT

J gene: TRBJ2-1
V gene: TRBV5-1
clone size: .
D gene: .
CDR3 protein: CASSLEDIDNEQFF
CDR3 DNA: TGCGCCAGCAGCTTGGAGGACATAGACAATGAGCAGTTCTTC

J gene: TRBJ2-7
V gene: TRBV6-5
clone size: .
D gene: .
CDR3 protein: CASSQIPEVGEQYF
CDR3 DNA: TGTGCCAGCAGTCAAATACCGGAGGTAGGCGAGCAGTACTTC

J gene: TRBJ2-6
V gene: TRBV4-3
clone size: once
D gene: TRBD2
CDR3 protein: CASSHIAGNSGANVLTF
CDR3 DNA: TGCGCCAGCAGCCATATAGCGGGGAACTCTGGGGCCAACGTCCTGACTTTC

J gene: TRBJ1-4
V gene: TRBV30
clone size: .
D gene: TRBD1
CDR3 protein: CAWSVRDRDEKLFF
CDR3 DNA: TGTGCCTGGAGTGTACGGGACAGGGATGAAAAACTGTTTTTT

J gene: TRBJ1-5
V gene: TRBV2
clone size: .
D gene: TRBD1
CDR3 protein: CASKGQNNQPQHF
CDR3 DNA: TGTGCCAGCAAGGGACAGAATAATCAGCCCCAGCATTTT

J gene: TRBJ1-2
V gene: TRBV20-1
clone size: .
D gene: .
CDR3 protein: CSAAQGYGYTF
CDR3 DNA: TGCAGTGCTGCACAGGGTTATGGCTACACCTTC

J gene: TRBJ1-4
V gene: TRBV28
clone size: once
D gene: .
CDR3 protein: CASSPWTDYNEKLFF
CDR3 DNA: TGTGCCAGCAGTCCCTGGACAGACTATAATGAAAAACTGTTTTTT

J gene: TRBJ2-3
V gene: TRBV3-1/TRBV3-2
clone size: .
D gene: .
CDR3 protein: CASSTRGLGTDTQYF
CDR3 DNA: TGTGCCAGCAGTACCCGGGGACTGGGCACAGATACGCAGTATTTT

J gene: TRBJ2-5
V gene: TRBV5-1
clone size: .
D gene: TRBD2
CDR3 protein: CASSSLAGGETQYF
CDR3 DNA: TGCGCCAGCAGCTCTCTCGCGGGGGGGGAGACCCAGTACTTC

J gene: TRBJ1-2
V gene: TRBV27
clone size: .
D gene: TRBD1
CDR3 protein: CASSWTGIGYGYTF
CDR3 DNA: TGTGCCAGCAGTTGGACAGGGATTGGCTATGGCTACACCTTC

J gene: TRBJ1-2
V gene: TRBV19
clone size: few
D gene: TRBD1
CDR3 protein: CASSTGTGIGYTF
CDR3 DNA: TGTGCCAGTAGTACCGGGACAGGGATTGGCTACACCTTC

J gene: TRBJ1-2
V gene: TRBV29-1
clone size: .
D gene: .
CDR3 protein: CSVGLNRADGYTF
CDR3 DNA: TGCAGCGTTGGGCTTAACAGGGCCGACGGCTACACCTTC

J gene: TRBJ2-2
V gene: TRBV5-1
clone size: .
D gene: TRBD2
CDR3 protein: CASSLLMLAGENTGELFF
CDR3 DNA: TGCGCCAGCAGCTTGTTGATGTTAGCGGGGGAGAACACCGGGGAGCTGTTTTTT

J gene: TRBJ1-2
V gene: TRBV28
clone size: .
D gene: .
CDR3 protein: CASHPRGGYTF
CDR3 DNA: TGTGCCAGCCATCCTAGGGGGGGCTACACCTTC

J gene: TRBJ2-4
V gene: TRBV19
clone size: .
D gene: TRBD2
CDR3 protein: CASRASGGGAKNIQYF
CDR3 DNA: TGTGCCAGTAGAGCTAGCGGGGGGGGAGCCAAAAACATTCAGTACTTC

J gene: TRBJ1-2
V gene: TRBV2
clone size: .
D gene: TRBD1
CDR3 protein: CASSVVGTGQDYTF
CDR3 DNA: TGTGCCAGCAGTGTAGTAGGGACAGGGCAAGACTACACCTTC

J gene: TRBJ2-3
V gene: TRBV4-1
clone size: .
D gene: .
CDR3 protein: CASSQGQGRGTDTQYF
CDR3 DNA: TGCGCCAGCAGCCAAGGGCAGGGGCGAGGCACAGATACGCAGTATTTT

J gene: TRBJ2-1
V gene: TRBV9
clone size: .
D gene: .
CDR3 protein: CASSSMDGGGYNEQFF
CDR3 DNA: TGTGCCAGCAGCTCTATGGACGGGGGTGGCTACAATGAGCAGTTCTTC

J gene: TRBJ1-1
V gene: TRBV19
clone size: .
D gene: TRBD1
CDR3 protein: CASTKQGKAFF
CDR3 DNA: TGTGCCAGTACCAAACAGGGGAAAGCTTTCTTT

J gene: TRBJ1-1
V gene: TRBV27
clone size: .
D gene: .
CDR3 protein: CASSLVWGGEAFF
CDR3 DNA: TGTGCCAGCAGTTTAGTGTGGGGGGGGGAAGCTTTCTTT

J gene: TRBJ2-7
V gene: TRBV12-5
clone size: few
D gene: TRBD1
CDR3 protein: CASGWTGEDEQYF
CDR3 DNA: TGTGCTAGTGGTTGGACAGGGGAAGACGAGCAGTACTTC

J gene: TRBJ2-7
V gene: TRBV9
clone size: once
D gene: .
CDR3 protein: CASSVGVGPSSYEQYF
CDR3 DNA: TGTGCCAGCAGCGTAGGGGTGGGGCCGAGCTCCTACGAGCAGTACTTC

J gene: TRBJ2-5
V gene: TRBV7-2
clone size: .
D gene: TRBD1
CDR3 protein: CASSLGLIGGETQYF
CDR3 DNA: TGTGCCAGCAGCTTAGGATTGATAGGGGGCGAGACCCAGTACTTC

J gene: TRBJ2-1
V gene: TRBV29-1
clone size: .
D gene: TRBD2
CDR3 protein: CSVGLAGREQFF
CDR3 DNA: TGCAGCGTAGGACTAGCGGGCCGTGAGCAGTTCTTC

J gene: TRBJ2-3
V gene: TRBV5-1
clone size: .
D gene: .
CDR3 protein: CASSFLPGGNTDTQYF
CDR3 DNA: TGCGCCAGCAGCTTTTTACCTGGGGGGAACACAGATACGCAGTATTTT

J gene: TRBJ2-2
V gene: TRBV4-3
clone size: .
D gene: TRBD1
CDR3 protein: CASKVQGTGDTGELFF
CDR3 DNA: TGCGCCAGCAAGGTCCAGGGGACAGGGGACACCGGGGAGCTGTTTTTT

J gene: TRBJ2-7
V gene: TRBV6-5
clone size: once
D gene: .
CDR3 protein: CASSYDRDTIYEQYF
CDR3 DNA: TGTGCCAGCAGTTACGACCGGGACACGATCTACGAGCAGTACTTC

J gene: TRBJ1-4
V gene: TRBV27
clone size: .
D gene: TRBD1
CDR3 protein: CASRSPGTANEKLFF
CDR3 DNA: TGTGCCAGCAGAAGTCCCGGGACAGCAAATGAAAAACTGTTTTTT

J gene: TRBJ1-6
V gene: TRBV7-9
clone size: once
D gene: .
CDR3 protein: CASSLGGGNSPLHF
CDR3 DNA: TGTGCCAGCAGCTTAGGAGGCGGTAATTCACCCCTCCACTTT

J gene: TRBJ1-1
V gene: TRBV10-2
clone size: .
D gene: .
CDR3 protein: CASTGTENTEAFF
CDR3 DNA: TGCGCCAGCACCGGGACTGAGAACACTGAAGCTTTCTTT

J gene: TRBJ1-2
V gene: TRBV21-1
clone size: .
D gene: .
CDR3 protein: CASSKGDRVGYGYTF
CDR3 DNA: TGTGCCAGCAGCAAAGGGGACAGGGTAGGGTATGGCTACACCTTC

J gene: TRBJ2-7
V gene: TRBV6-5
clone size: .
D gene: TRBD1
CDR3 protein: CASSYSGQGGYEQYF
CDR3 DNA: TGTGCCAGCAGTTACTCCGGACAGGGAGGCTACGAGCAGTACTTC

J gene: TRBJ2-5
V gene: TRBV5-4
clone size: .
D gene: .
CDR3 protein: CASSLFAGSQETQYF
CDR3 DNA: TGTGCCAGCAGCTTGTTTGCCGGTAGCCAAGAGACCCAGTACTTC

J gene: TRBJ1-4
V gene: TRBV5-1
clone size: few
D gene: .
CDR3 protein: CASRGDRSNEKLFF
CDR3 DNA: TGCGCCAGCAGGGGCGACAGGAGTAATGAAAAACTGTTTTTT

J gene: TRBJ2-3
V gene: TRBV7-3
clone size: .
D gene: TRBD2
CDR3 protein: CASSRLAGGRADTQYF
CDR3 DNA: TGTGCCAGCAGCCGACTAGCGGGGGGCCGAGCAGATACGCAGTATTTT

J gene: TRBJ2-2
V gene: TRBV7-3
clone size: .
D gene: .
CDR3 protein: CASSPGGPNTGELFF
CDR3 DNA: TGTGCCAGCAGCCCAGGGGGGCCAAACACCGGGGAGCTGTTTTTT

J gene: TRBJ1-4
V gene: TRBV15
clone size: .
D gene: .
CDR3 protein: CATSRDRGSHEKLFF
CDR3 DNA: TGTGCCACCAGCAGAGACAGGGGATCCCATGAAAAACTGTTTTTT

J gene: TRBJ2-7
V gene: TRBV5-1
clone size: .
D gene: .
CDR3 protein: CASSSSIDAYEQYF
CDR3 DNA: TGCGCCAGCAGTAGCTCTATAGATGCCTACGAGCAGTACTTC

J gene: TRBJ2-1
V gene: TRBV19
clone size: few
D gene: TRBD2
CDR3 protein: CATSRISAGDYNEQFF
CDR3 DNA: TGTGCCACCTCTAGGATCTCAGCGGGGGATTACAATGAGCAGTTCTTC

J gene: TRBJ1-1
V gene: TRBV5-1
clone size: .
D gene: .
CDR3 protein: CASSLGLENTEAFF
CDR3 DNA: TGCGCCAGCAGCTTGGGGTTAGAGAACACTGAAGCTTTCTTT

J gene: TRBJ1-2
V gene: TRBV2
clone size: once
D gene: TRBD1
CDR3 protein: CANPTTGEAYGYTF
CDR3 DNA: TGTGCCAACCCTACGACAGGGGAGGCCTATGGCTACACCTTC

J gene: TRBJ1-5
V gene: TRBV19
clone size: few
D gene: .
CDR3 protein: CASELSPTAQPQHF
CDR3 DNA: TGTGCCAGTGAACTTTCACCAACTGCACAGCCCCAGCATTTT